Sequencing of this TCR beta chain was carried out in a study of T-cell reconstitution after alpha-beta-depleted transplantation in children. Regarding the study as a whole: There were reportedly several hundred expanded graft clones from which alpha-beta T cells came about two months after transplant. Diversity and T-cell counts at one year after transplant derived mostly from new T cells.

Researchers prepared the TCRbeta library using unique molecular identifiers, the study reports. TCRdb reprocessed the PCR reads via MiXCR and lists one record per CDR3 protein. The sample consists of 27,000 or so distinct CDR3 sequences, over 15% of them appearing once. This clonotype was detected a few times. The antigen is not known. Germline trimming cut 0 bases from V and 4 bases from J; bases unmatched to any gene: 3. CDR1 is LGHNA, CDR2 YSLEER, per germline. This CDR3 has 15 amino acids. The origin of this receptor is a male patient aged 2 to 9 who had a stem cell transplant for acute lymphoblastic leukemia, so the T cells may come from the graft donor. The chain carries TRBV4-3 and TRBJ2-7, with 10 bases identical to TRBD1. Sequenced material: PBMCs, mostly from graft donor cells, taken 60 days after TCRalphabeta/CD19-depleted stem cell transplant. Written as DNA, the CDR3 is TGCGCCAGCAGCCAAGAGGGACAGGGGAGGTACGAGCAGTACTTC. This sequence encodes CASSQEGQGRYEQYF.